This T cell receptor (beta chain) was sequenced in a study of identical twins. Study-level results: The models gave estimates that fell short of the out-of-frame TCR alpha sharing seen in monozygotic twins. Sequences that were out-of-frame, alpha and twin-shared displayed an excess of low generation probability.

The sample holds a few counts of this clonotype. The antigen is not known. A universal primer binding site was introduced by template switching. The final cDNA contained unique molecular identifiers. TCRdb used MiXCR to reprocess the 5' RACE reads, holding one entry per CDR3 protein. The table has hundreds of thousands of distinct CDR3 sequences, around 8.1% seen once; the top ten hold around 1.8%. The ends lost 3 bases at V and 6 bases at J; junction bases unmatched: 5. This CDR3 contains 13 residues. The V gene's germline CDR1 is MDHEN and CDR2 SYDVKM. Another study also made use of these data, one on yellow fever vaccine responses in identical twins.

This rearrangement joins TRBV28 to TRBJ2-7; TRBD2 agrees at 7 bases. Sequenced input: memory (CD45RO+) T cells sorted from blood. The clonotype comes from a woman aged 18-29 years in good health. As DNA, the CDR3 is TGTGCCAGCAGTTTGACGAGGGAGGGCGAGCAGTACTTC. This translates into CASSLTREGEQYF.